Below, one T cell receptor (beta chain) is given with its context. What it binds is unknown. The data stem from a study of T cells in Graves' hyperthyroidism and ophthalmopathy. This CDR3 is 13 amino acids long. Germline lookup yields CDR1 LNHDA and CDR2 SQIVND (reference sequence). With 0 bases removed from V and 9 bases from J, the gap between germline ends came to 11 bases. Patients showing uncontrolled infection, other autoimmune disease, pregnancy or lactation were ineligible. The diagnostic basis comprised clinical symptoms, serum thyroxine and TRAb, thyroid ultrasound and orbital computed tomography. RNA transcripts provided the source from which TCR beta CDR3 regions were amplified. With the HTBI primer set, the TCR CDR3 went through a first round of RT-PCR. TCRdb redid the calling of the multiplex PCR reads with MiXCR, one entry per CDR3 protein. The sample lists 550,000 to 700,000 distinct CDR3 sequences, 35% to 55% occurring once.

Overall study results and limits: Model predictions of ophthalmopathy came a median about 6.3 months before onset. Appearing also in blood were most of the thyroid clonotypes expanded above 0.001.

The chain uses TRBV19 and TRBJ1-1, with D hard to call. Sequencing was done on a sample of peripheral blood or thyroid tissue (not recorded which). This clonotype was sampled from an adult woman with Graves' disease, either hyperthyroidism or ophthalmopathy (not recorded which). The CDR3 reads CASSIDEDLQAFF. The CDR3 DNA reads as TGTGCCAGTAGTATAGATGAGGACCTTCAAGCTTTCTTT.